What follows are 29 T cell receptor beta chains derived from one specimen sequenced in a study of tumor and adjacent non-tumor tissue in lung cancer. The template was RNA from unsorted bulk tissue. TCRbeta libraries were built with three rounds of nested PCR, modified from ARM-PCR. Each CDR3 protein gets one entry after TCRdb re-called the multiplex PCR reads with MiXCR. The sample lists some 200,000 distinct CDR3 sequences; around 70% were seen once. The sequencing sample was made of lung tumor tissue. Receptors originate from a man in his fifties or sixties with non-small cell lung cancer.

On this clonotype: No conserved phenylalanine or tryptophan ends this CDR3, so it is likely a read error. This chain connects TRBV4-1 to TRBJ2-4; 9 nucleotides agree with TRBD2. The CDR3 runs 19 residues. The J segment lost 0 bases and the V segment lost 0 bases, leaving 9 bases of the junction unmatched. Germline lookup yields CDR1 MGHRA and CDR2 YSYEKL. Written as DNA, the CDR3 is TGCGCCAGCAGCCAAGATCTTCGGCTAGCGGGGCAAGCCAAAAACATTCAGTACTAC. Encoded protein: CASSQDLRLAGQAKNIQYY.

V is TRBV6-2 or TRBV6-3 and J is TRBJ2-1; D is ambiguous. The germline V and J ends were trimmed by 6 bases and 2 bases, with 17 bases remaining between them. The CDR3 totals 16 residues. Germline CDR1 and CDR2: MNHEY and SVGEGT. The DNA for the CDR3 is TGTGCCAGCAGACCCCACTATGACGGGCCCTACAATGAGCAGTTCTTC. It translates to CASRPHYDGPYNEQFF.

In the case of this clonotype: A read error may explain this, as a much larger clone is one base away. The V and J genes are TRBV12-3 or TRBV12-4 and TRBJ2-6; no clear D. V lost 6 bases and J lost 0, with 6 bases in between. This CDR3 contains 14 residues. The CDR3 is CASSHGSGANVLTF. CDR3 in DNA: TGTGCCAGCAGCCACGGCTCTGGGGCCAACGTCCTGACTTTC.

Concerning this clonotype: A much larger clone lies a single base off, so this may be a read error. The rearrangement joins TRBV5-1 to TRBJ1-5; D perhaps matches TRBD1 (5 bases). Germline lookup yields CDR1 SGHRS and CDR2 YFSETQ. Trimming removed 1 base from V and 1 base from J, with 9 bases in between. The CDR3 spans 15 residues. The CDR3 sequence is CASSLIGESNQPQHF. Here the CDR3 DNA reads TGCGCCAGCAGCTTGATAGGGGAAAGCAATCAGCCCCAGCATTTT.

Regarding this clonotype: Mismatch with germline at one junction end may stem from a read error. This rearrangement joins TRBV11-3 to TRBJ2-5, with 13 bases identical to TRBD2. This CDR3 is built from 15 residues. Germline V gene sequence: CDR1 SGHNT, CDR2 YENEEA. In DNA, the CDR3 is TGTGCCAACAGCTCACTAGCGGGGGGGCGTGGGACCCAGTACTTC. This codes for CANSSLAGGRGTQYF.

Comments on this clonotype: The conserved closing phenylalanine or tryptophan is absent in this CDR3, likely reflecting a read error. The chain uses TRBV4-1 and TRBJ1-4; D is perhaps TRBD1 (5 bases). The germline gives CDR1 MGHRA, CDR2 YSYEKL. Trimming shortened V by 0 bases and J by 6 bases, and 11 bases separated the two germline ends. The CDR3 is 15 residues long. CDR3 DNA sequence: TGCGCCAGCAGCCAAGAGCGGGGCGGATATGAAAAACTGTTTTCT. It encodes CASSQERGGYEKLFS.

Ten or more counts support this clonotype. The chain links TRBV6-1 to TRBJ2-6; the D is unclear. The CDR3 is 16 residues long. Germline V gives CDR1 MNHNS, CDR2 SASEGT. Trimming took 2 bases from V and 0 from J, leaving 8 bases between them. The CDR3 coding sequence is TGTGCCAGCAGTGAAACCGATAGCTCTGGGGCCAACGTCCTGACTTTC. Protein: CASSETDSSGANVLTF.

This clonotype has only a few counts. The DNA of the CDR3 is TGTGCCAGCAGTGAAGCGGTGGGACGGCAGTACTTC. Protein product: CASSEAVGRQYF. This chain joins TRBV6-1 and TRBJ2-7, with D perhaps given as TRBD1 or TRBD2 (5 bases each). The germline gives CDR1 MNHNS, CDR2 SASEGT. This CDR3 comprises 12 residues. Trimming stripped 0 bases from V and 9 bases from J, with 9 bases between.

Remarks on this clonotype: The germline gene is not matched at one end of the junction; a read error may be the cause. This chain connects TRBV4-2 to TRBJ1-5; unclear D gene. CDR3 length: 16 amino acids. Germline CDR1 LGHNA, CDR2 YNFKEQ. CDR3 bases: TGTACCAGCAGCCAAGAACCATGGGATAGCTATCAGCCCCAGCATTTT. It encodes CTSSQEPWDSYQPQHF.

The chain joins TRBV6-5 to TRBJ2-6, with D maybe TRBD2 (5 bases). The germline V and J ends were trimmed by 6 bases and 3 bases, with 9 bases remaining between them. Germline V gene lookup returns CDR1 MNHEY and CDR2 SVGAGI. This CDR3 spans 14 amino acids. CDR3 nucleotide sequence: TGTGCCAGCAGGGAGGATCGTGGGGCCAACGTCCTGACTTTC. Its translation: CASREDRGANVLTF.

As to this clonotype: The junction departs from the called germline gene at one end, perhaps through a read error. This chain uses TRBV6-1 with TRBJ1-6; no clear D. The CDR3 has 15 residues. The germline V gene encodes CDR1 MNHNS and CDR2 SASEGT. CDR3 nucleotide sequence: TGTGCCACCAGTGAATCGGGAGTTGAGAGTTCACCCCTCCACTTT. The encoded protein is CATSESGVESSPLHF.

The chain is built from TRBV11-2 and TRBJ1-3; no reliable D call. The CDR3 is made up of 16 amino acids. Trimming shortened V by 7 bases and J by 1 base, and 17 bases separated the two germline ends. Germline lookup yields CDR1 SGHAT and CDR2 FQNNGV. The CDR3: CASTVEGYLSGNTIYF. DNA of the CDR3: TGTGCCAGCACCGTAGAGGGATATCTGTCTGGAAACACCATATATTTT.

V gene TRBV6-5 combines with J gene TRBJ1-4, with D unclear. Trimming shortened V by 9 bases and J by 8 bases, and 28 bases separated the two germline ends. The CDR3 totals 17 residues. Germline CDR1 reads MNHEY; CDR2 reads SVGAGI. CDR3 nucleotides: TGTGCCAGTCGTTACTCGCCGAGTCAGGCTGTACCCGAAAAACTGTTTTTT. The encoded protein is CASRYSPSQAVPEKLFF.

This clonotype was observed many times. This rearrangement joins TRBV12-5 to TRBJ2-3; D tentatively reads TRBD1 or TRBD2 (7 bases each). The ends were cut back, 1 base at V and 9 bases at J, with 17 bases in the middle. The germline CDR1 and CDR2 sequences are LGHNT and FRNRAP. This CDR3 has 15 residues. The DNA of the CDR3 is TGTGCTAGTGGTTTGGCGGAAACCAGGGGGGGGACGCAGTATTTT. It is translated as CASGLAETRGGTQYF.

This clonotype has ten or more counts. V usage is TRBV20-1 and J usage is TRBJ2-1, with TRBD2 identical over 7 bases. Per germline, CDR1 DFQATT and CDR2 SNEGSKA (reference sequence). J gave up 2 bases and V 0 bases, and 13 bases lay outside the gene matches. This CDR3 comprises 18 residues. CDR3 sequence (DNA): TGCAGTGCTAGAGATCAGGAGCGGGATTTGTTGACCTACAATGAGCAGTTCTTC. Amino acid sequence: CSARDQERDLLTYNEQFF.

Of note for this clonotype: A much larger clone lies a single base off, so this may be a read error. This chain joins TRBV20-1 and TRBJ2-3, with D possibly being TRBD1 or TRBD2 (5 bases each). Trimming removed 8 bases from V and 0 bases from J, with 15 bases in between. Germline V gene sequence: CDR1 DFQATT, CDR2 SNEGSKA (reference sequence). The CDR3 has 14 residues. Here the CDR3 reads CSLDMGVSTDTQYF. The DNA for the CDR3 is TGCAGTCTAGACATGGGGGTTAGCACAGATACGCAGTATTTT.

Remarks on this clonotype: A read error may explain this, as a much larger clone is one base away. This chain connects TRBV6-2 or TRBV6-3 to TRBJ2-5; D is undetermined. Per germline, CDR1 MNHEY and CDR2 SVGEGT. The CDR3 spans 14 residues. Trimming took off 0 bases at V and 8 bases at J, with 13 bases between the two ends. CDR3 sequence: CASSYSLDGNTQYF. The CDR3 nucleotides are TGTGCCAGCAGTTACTCGCTTGACGGAAATACCCAGTACTTC.

The CDR3 DNA reads as TGTGCCATCAGTGAGTCGAGACTAGCGGGAGGCGAGCAGTACTTC. Translation: CAISESRLAGGEQYF. The gene calls are TRBV10-3 and TRBJ2-7, with 13 bases aligning to TRBD2. The junction had 2 bases not matched to a gene; V was cut back by 0 bases and J by 6 bases. The CDR3 has 15 residues. Germline values: CDR1 ENHRY, CDR2 SYGVKD.

Concerning this clonotype: The germline gene is not matched at one end of the junction; a read error may be the cause. The chain recombines TRBV6-6 with TRBJ1-2, with 7 bases identical to TRBD1. The CDR3 totals 15 residues. Germline V gene lookup returns CDR1 MNHNY and CDR2 SVGAGI (reference sequence). CDR3 amino acids: CASSYKTGPNYDYTF. Written as DNA, the CDR3 is TGTGCCAGCAGTTACAAGACAGGGCCCAACTATGACTACACATTC.

This chain joins TRBV20-1 and TRBJ2-1, with 7 bases fitting TRBD2. The ends lost 1 base at V and 3 bases at J; junction bases unmatched: 6. The CDR3 is 15 amino acids. Germline V gene sequence: CDR1 DFQATT, CDR2 SNEGSKA (reference sequence). For the CDR3, the DNA is TGCAGTGCTAGAGTGGGGGGGTCTAACTACAATGAGCAGTTCTTC. Its translation is CSARVGGSNYNEQFF.

This chain joins TRBV4-2 and TRBJ1-5; D unresolved. V was pared by 4 bases and J by 6 bases, with 16 bases between. CDR1 and CDR2 from the germline V gene are LGHNA and YNFKEQ. The CDR3 sequence is 15 residues long. In DNA, the CDR3 is TGTGCCAGCAGCCGAGATGTCCGTAACATTCAGCCCCAGCATTTT. It yields the protein CASSRDVRNIQPQHF.

The chain uses TRBV29-1 and TRBJ1-1; TRBD1 matches at 9 bases. Germline V lookup: CDR1 SQVTM, CDR2 ANQGSEA. V gave up 5 bases and J gave up 1 base; unmatched junction bases: 11. There are 16 residues in the CDR3. CDR3 protein: CSVLGQGRIQNTEAFF. The CDR3, as DNA: TGCAGCGTTCTTGGACAGGGGAGGATACAGAACACTGAAGCTTTCTTT.

Concerning this clonotype: This may stem from a read error, because a much larger clone lies one nucleotide away. The J gene is TRBJ1-1, the V gene TRBV20-1; 10 positions match TRBD1. Per the germline V gene, CDR1 is DFQATT and CDR2 is SNEGSKA (reference sequence). The CDR3 is 17 residues long. The CDR3 protein is CSAKPRDRGSVNSEAFF. CDR3 DNA sequence: TGCAGTGCAAAACCCCGGGACAGGGGTTCGGTGAACAGTGAAGCTTTCTTT.

Turning to this clonotype: Compared with germline, one end of the junction differs, possibly owing to a read error. The gene calls are TRBV6-6 and TRBJ2-4, with 7 bases fitting TRBD1. Germline V lookup: CDR1 MNHNY, CDR2 SVGAGI (reference sequence). CDR3 size: 17 residues. CDR3: CVSSYSRGGAAKNIQYF. CDR3 nucleotide sequence: TGTGTCAGCAGCTACTCGAGAGGGGGCGCGGCCAAAAACATTCAGTACTTC.

The genes are TRBV11-2 and TRBJ1-2; no clear D. CDR1 and CDR2 from the germline V gene are SGHAT and FQNNGV. The CDR3 has 15 amino acids. CDR3 sequence reads: CVSSLSREEFYGYTF. The CDR3 region has the DNA TGTGTCAGTAGCTTAAGTCGGGAAGAATTCTATGGCTACACCTTC.

On this clonotype: Germline is not matched at one junction end, which may reflect a read error. The chain links TRBV11-2 to TRBJ2-7; TRBD2 matches at 13 bases. The CDR3 runs to 17 residues. Germline V gene lookup returns CDR1 SGHAT and CDR2 FQNNGV. The CDR3 sequence is CTSSSVGLAGWAYDQYF. The DNA for the CDR3 is TGTACCAGCAGCTCCGTGGGACTAGCGGGGTGGGCCTACGACCAGTACTTC.

Note on this clonotype: Germline is not matched at one junction end, which may reflect a read error. V usage is TRBV20-1 and J usage is TRBJ1-2; 10 nucleotides line up with TRBD1. Germline-derived CDR1 and CDR2 are DFQATT and SNEGSKA (reference sequence). The CDR3 covers 13 residues. The DNA of the CDR3 is TGCAGTGCCCCTGACAGGGGGCTGGGGGGCTACATCTTC. The encoded protein is CSAPDRGLGGYIF.

To note about this clonotype: A single base separates this from a much larger clone, so it may be a read error. V gene TRBV28 combines with J gene TRBJ1-5; TRBD1 matches at 9 bases. The CDR3 length is 16 residues. V lost 3 bases and J lost 3; bases outside the gene matches: 6. Germline lookup yields CDR1 MDHEN and CDR2 SYDVKM. Here the CDR3 reads CASSFPGQGNNQPQHF. CDR3 nucleotide sequence: TGTGCCAGCAGTTTCCCGGGACAGGGAAACAATCAGCCCCAGCATTTT.

The V call is TRBV13, the J call TRBJ2-5, with D possibly matching TRBD1 (7 bases). Germline loops: CDR1 PRHDT, CDR2 FYEKMQ (reference sequence). V was clipped by 5 bases and J by 6 bases, with 19 bases between them. There are 15 residues in the CDR3. The CDR3 protein is CASSRRGTAEQTQYF. The CDR3 DNA follows: TGTGCCAGCAGCCGCCGCGGGACAGCCGAACAGACCCAGTACTTC.